This T cell receptor beta chain was observed in a study of blood T cell repertoires in COVID-19 (dated by TCRdb to 2018 to 2021). Study-wide context: Samples covering the acute and convalescent phases of COVID-19 were provided by collaborators in the United States, Italy and Spain. The prospective study material was composed of cDNA or gDNA derived from T cells, B-cell-depleted T cells, or PBMCs. Deeply sampled blood TCRbeta repertoires from subjects exposed to, actively infected with, or recovered from COVID-19 were included in the dataset. The repertoires were made available in a free public database intended to serve as a resource for research on the immune response to SARS-CoV-2. Samples were obtained from the ongoing ImmuneRACE study (first 160 participants) and from over 1,000 subjects provided by 6 global collaborators. The sample metadata nearly always contained a de-identified subject ID, COVID-19 status, age in years and sex. HLA class I and class II types, where available, came from metadata supplied by the sample provider rather than from assay-based typing.

A note on this clone: Its recognized antigen is unknown. No much larger clone exists at a distance of one base, and base qualities are not known.

Via the germline V gene (reference sequence), CDR1 is LGHDT and CDR2 YNNKEL. The junction carries 6 bases between V and J, which are trimmed by 1 base and 3 bases respectively. The CDR3 covers 13 residues, taking in both the cysteine and the phenylalanine. Only the CDR3 DNA stays, 39 bases, in frame from base 1. The research as a whole found: Clinical and demographic metadata were provided uncurated, with the amount varying by source and participant.

TCRbeta CDR3 regions were amplified from genomic DNA using the immunoSEQ Assay, a bias-controlled multiplex PCR. The study's own analysis went as follows. Within the assay, amplification of reference gene primers was used to estimate how many nucleated cells each sample contained. Sequence reads were collapsed and filtered to measure the absolute abundance of every unique TCRbeta CDR3 rearrangement. For each sample, productive Simpson clonality was calculated as the square root of Simpson's diversity index across productive rearrangements. TCRdb took over this immuneACCESS table, retaining in-frame rearrangements with V and J assigned. Such tables are incomplete; in checked studies, under half of the missing clones stem from an unresolved V gene, and the remainder is unexplained. That table supplies the V and J calls and clone size; D and trimming were determined from the DNA. This sample is represented by approximately 260,000 clones; about 87% of them were singletons. Around 7.8% of the sample is taken by the ten largest.

Whole blood was collected in K2EDTA tubes by collaborating institutions according to the institutions' own protocols. For TCRbeta analysis, collaborators shipped samples in one of three forms: frozen whole blood, isolated PBMCs, or DNA extracted from either of those sample types. The sequence came from a human donor in a cohort sampled during active COVID-19. The sequencing sample was made of peripheral blood. The chain joins TRBV3-1 (or the pseudogene TRBV3-2) to TRBJ1-2; no D segment can be confidently identified. At the DNA level, the sequence is TGTGCCAGCAGCCAAGGGCAGTACTATGGCTACACCTTC. This encodes CASSQGQYYGYTF.